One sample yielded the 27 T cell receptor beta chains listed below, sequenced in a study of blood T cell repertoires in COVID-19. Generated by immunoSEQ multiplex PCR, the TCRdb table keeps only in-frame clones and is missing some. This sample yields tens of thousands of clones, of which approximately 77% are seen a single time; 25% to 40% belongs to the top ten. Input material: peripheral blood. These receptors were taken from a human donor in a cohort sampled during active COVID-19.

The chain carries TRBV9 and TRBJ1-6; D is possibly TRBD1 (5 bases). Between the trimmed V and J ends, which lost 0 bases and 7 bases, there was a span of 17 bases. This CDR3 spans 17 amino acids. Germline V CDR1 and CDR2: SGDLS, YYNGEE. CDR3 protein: CASSVDTSRGRNSPLHF. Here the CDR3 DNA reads TGTGCCAGCAGCGTAGACACGAGTAGGGGCAGAAATTCACCCCTCCACTTT.

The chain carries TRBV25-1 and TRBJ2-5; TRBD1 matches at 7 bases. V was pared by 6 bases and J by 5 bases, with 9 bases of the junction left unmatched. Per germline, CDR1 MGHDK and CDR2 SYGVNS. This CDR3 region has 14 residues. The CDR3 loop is CASRKGQPGETQYF. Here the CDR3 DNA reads TGTGCCAGCAGAAAGGGACAGCCAGGGGAGACCCAGTACTTC. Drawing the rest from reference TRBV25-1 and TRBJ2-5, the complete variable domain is EADIYQTPRYLVIGTGKKITLECSQTMGHDKMYWYQQDPGMELHLIHYSYGVNSTEKGDLSSESTVSRIRTEHFPLTLESARPSHTSQYLCASRKGQPGETQYFGPGTRLLVL.

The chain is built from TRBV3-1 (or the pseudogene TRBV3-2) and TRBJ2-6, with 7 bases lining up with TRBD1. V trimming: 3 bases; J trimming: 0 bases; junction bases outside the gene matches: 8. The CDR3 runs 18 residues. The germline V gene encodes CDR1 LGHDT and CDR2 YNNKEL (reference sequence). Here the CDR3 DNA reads TGTGCCAGCAGCCAGCCCAAGACAGGGCCCTCTGGGGCCAACGTCCTGACTTTC. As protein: CASSQPKTGPSGANVLTF.

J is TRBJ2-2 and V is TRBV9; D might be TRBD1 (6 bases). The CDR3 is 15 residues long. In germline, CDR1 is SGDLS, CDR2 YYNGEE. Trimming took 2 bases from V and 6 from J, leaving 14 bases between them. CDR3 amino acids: CASSVGQGKAGELFF. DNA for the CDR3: TGTGCCAGCAGCGTCGGGCAGGGGAAGGCCGGGGAGCTGTTTTTT.

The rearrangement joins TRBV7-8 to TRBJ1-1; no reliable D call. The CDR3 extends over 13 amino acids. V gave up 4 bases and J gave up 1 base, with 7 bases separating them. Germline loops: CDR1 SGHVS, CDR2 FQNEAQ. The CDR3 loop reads CASSYAKNTEAFF. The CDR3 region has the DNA TGTGCCAGCAGCTATGCGAAGAACACTGAAGCTTTCTTT.

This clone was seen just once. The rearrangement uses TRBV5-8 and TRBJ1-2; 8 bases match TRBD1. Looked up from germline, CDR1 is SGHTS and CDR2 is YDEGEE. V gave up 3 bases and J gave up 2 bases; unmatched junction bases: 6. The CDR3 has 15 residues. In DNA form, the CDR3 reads TGTGCCAGCAGCTATGGACAGGGTTGGAACTATGGCTACACCTTC. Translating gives CASSYGQGWNYGYTF.

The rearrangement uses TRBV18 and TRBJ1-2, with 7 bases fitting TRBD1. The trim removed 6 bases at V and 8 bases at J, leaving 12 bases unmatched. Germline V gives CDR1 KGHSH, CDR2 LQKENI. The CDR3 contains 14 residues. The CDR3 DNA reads TGTGCCAGCTCCGGGACAGAATTTTCCGTAGGCTACACCTTC. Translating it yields CASSGTEFSVGYTF. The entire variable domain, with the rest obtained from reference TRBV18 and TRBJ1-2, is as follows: NAGVMQNPRHLVRRRGQEARLRCSPMKGHSHVYWYRQLPEEGLKFMVYLQKENIIDESGMPKERFSAEFPKEGPSILRIQQVVRGDSAAYFCASSGTEFSVGYTFGSGTRLTVV.

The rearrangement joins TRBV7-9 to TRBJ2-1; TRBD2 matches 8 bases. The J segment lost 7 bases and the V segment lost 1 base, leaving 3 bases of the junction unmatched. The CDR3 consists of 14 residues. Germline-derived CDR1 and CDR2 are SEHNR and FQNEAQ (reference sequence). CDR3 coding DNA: TGTGCCAGCAGCTTAGGGACGGGAGGGAATGAGCAGTTCTTC. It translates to CASSLGTGGNEQFF.

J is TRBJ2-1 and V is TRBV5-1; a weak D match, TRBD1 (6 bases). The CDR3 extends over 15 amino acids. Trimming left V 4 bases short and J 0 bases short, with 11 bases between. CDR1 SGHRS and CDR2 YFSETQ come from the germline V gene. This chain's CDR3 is CASSITGSSYNEQFF. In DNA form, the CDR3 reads TGCGCCAGCAGCATCACAGGGAGCTCCTACAATGAGCAGTTCTTC.

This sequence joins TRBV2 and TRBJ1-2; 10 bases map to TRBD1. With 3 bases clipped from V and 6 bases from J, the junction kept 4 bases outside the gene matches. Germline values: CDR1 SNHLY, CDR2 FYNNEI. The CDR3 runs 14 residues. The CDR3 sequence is CASSEDRGKDGYTF. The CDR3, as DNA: TGTGCCAGCAGTGAGGACAGGGGGAAGGATGGCTACACCTTC.

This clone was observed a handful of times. CDR3 nucleotides: TGTGCCAGCAGCCCAGAAAGAGGAAATGAAAAACTGTTTTTT. Translating gives CASSPERGNEKLFF. The chain joins TRBV5-4 to TRBJ1-4; D ambiguous. Trimming stripped 4 bases from V and 5 bases from J, with 12 bases between. Germline CDR1 is SGHNT and CDR2 is YYREEE (reference sequence). This CDR3 contains 14 residues.

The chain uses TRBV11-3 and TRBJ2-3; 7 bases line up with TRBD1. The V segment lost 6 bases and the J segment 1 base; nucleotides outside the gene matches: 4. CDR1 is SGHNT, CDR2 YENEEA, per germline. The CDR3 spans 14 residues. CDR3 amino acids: CASSAGQGTDTQYF. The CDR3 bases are TGTGCCAGCAGTGCTGGACAGGGCACAGATACGCAGTATTTT.

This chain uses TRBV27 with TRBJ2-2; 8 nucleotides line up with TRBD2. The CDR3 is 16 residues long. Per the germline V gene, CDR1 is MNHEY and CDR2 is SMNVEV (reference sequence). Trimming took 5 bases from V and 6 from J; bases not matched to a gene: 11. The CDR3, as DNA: TGTGCCAGCAGTCCCCAGAGCGGGAGTGGACCCGGGGAGCTGTTTTTT. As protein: CASSPQSGSGPGELFF.

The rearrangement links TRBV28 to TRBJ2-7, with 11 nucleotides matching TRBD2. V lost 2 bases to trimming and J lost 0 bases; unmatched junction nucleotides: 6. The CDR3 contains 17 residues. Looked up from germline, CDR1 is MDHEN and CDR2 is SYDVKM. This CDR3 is CASSLPHGLAGSYEQYF. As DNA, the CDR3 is TGTGCCAGCAGTTTACCCCATGGACTAGCGGGCTCCTACGAGCAGTACTTC.

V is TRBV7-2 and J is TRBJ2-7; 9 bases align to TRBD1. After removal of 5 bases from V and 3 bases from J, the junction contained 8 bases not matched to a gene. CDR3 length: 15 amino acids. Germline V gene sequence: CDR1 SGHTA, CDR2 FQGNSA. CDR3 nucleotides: TGTGCCAGCAGCGTGACCGGGACAGGGAACTACGAGCAGTACTTC. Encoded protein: CASSVTGTGNYEQYF.

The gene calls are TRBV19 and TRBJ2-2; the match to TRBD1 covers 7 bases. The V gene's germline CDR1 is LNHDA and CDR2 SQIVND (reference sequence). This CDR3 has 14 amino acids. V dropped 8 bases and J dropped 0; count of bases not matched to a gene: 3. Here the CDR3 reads CASSTGANTGELFF. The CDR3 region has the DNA TGTGCCAGTTCAACAGGGGCGAACACCGGGGAGCTGTTTTTT.

The CDR3 loop reads CASSTSLAGEGEQYF. For the CDR3, the DNA is TGCGCCAGCAGCACATCCCTAGCGGGAGAGGGCGAGCAGTACTTC. V usage is TRBV5-1 and J usage is TRBJ2-7, with 10 bases that match TRBD2. The CDR3 contains 15 residues. Germline V gene lookup returns CDR1 SGHRS and CDR2 YFSETQ. Germline trimming cut 4 bases from V and 6 bases from J; bases unmatched to any gene: 10.

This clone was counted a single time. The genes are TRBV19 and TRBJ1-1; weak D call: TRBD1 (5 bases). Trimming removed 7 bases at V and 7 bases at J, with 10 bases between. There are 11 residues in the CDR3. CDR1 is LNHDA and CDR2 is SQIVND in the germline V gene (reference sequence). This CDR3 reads CASTGGDEAFF. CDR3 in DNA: TGTGCCAGTACCGGAGGGGATGAAGCTTTCTTT.

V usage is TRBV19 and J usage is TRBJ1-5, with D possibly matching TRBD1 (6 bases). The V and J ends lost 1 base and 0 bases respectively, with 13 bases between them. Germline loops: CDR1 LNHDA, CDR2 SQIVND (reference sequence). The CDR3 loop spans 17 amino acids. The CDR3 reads CASSIGWRGLSNQPQHF. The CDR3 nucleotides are TGTGCCAGTAGTATAGGGTGGCGGGGGCTTAGCAATCAGCCCCAGCATTTT. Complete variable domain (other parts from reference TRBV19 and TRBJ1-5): DGGITQSPKYLFRKEGQNVTLSCEQNLNHDAMYWYRQDPGQGLRLIYYSQIVNDFQKGDIAEGYSVSREKKESFPLTVTSAQKNPTAFYLCASSIGWRGLSNQPQHFGDGTRLSIL.

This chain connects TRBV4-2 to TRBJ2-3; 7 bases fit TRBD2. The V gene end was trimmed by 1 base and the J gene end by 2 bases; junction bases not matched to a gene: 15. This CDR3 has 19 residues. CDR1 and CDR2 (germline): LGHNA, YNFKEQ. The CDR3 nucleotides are TGTGCCAGCAGCCAAGCTCCCTTTGTAGGACGGGGGGACACAGATACGCAGTATTTT. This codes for CASSQAPFVGRGDTDTQYF.

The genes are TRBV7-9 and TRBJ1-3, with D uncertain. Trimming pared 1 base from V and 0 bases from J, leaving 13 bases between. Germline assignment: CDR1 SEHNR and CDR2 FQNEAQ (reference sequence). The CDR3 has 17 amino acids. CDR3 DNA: TGTGCCAGCAGCTTAGGGTTGAGGGCCCTCTCTGGAAACACCATATATTTT. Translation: CASSLGLRALSGNTIYF.

CDR3 residues: CASSLGANNYGYTF. In nucleotides, the CDR3 is TGTGCCAGCTCACTGGGGGCGAATAACTATGGCTACACCTTC. The chain uses TRBV18 and TRBJ1-2, with D perhaps TRBD1 (6 bases). CDR1 KGHSH and CDR2 LQKENI come from the germline V gene. CDR3 length: 14 amino acids. Trimming pared 4 bases from V and 1 base from J, leaving 10 bases between.

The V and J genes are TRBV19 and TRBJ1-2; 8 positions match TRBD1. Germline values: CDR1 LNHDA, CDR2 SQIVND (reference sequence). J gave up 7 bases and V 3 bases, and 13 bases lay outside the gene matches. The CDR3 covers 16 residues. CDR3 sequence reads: CASSIARWTGTGGYTF. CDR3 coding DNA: TGTGCCAGTAGTATCGCTCGTTGGACAGGGACAGGTGGCTACACCTTC.

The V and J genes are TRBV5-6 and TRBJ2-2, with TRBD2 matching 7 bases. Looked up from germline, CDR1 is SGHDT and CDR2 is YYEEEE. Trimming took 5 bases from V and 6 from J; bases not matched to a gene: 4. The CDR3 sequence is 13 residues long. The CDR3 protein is CASSGGGSGELFF. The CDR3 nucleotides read TGTGCCAGCAGTGGCGGGGGTTCCGGGGAGCTGTTTTTT. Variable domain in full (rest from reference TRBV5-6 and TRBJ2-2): DAGVTQSPTHLIKTRGQQVTLRCSPKSGHDTVSWYQQALGQGPQFIFQYYEEEERQRGNFPDRFSGHQFPNYSSELNVNALLLGDSALYLCASSGGGSGELFFGEGSRLTVL.

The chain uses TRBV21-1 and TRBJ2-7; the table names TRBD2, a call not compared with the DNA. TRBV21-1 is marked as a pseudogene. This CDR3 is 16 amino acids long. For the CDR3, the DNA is TGTGCCAGCAGCAAAGAGCGGAGCGGGATCCGATACGAGCAGTACTTC. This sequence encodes CASSKERSGIRYEQYF.

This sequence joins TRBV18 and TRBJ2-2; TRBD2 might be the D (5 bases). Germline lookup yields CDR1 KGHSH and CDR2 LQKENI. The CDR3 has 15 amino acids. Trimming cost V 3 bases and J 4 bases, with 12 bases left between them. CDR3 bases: TGTGCCAGCTCACCCCGAGGAGAGGGCACCGGGGAGCTGTTTTTT. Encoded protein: CASSPRGEGTGELFF. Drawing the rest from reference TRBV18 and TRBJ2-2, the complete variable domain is NAGVMQNPRHLVRRRGQEARLRCSPMKGHSHVYWYRQLPEEGLKFMVYLQKENIIDESGMPKERFSAEFPKEGPSILRIQQVVRGDSAAYFCASSPRGEGTGELFFGEGSRLTVL.

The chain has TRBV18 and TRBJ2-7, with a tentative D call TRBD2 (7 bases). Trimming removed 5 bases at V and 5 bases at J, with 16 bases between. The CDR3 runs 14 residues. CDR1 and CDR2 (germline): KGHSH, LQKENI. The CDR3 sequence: CASSGQRGLHEQYF. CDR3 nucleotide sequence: TGTGCCAGCTCAGGACAGCGGGGTTTGCACGAGCAGTACTTC.